A single sample gave rise to the 17 T cell receptor beta chains below, sequenced in a study of cytomegalovirus exposure and HLA in healthy donors. The PCR was carried out with 60 Vbeta primers and 13 Jbeta primers. Clones were read by immunoSEQ multiplex PCR, and TCRdb kept only the in-frame ones, dropping some. The sample yields over 140,000 clones, 80% seen once. Sequencing input: PBMCs. All receptors derive from a man aged 45-65 years in good health and CMV-seronegative.

The V call is TRBV5-1, the J call TRBJ2-4; 9 bases match TRBD1. Germline CDR1 and CDR2: SGHRS and YFSETQ. This CDR3 is 15 amino acids long. V was clipped by 3 bases and J by 6 bases; unmatched bases: 7. The CDR3 sequence: CASSWGQGVGNIQYF. CDR3 in DNA: TGCGCCAGCAGCTGGGGACAGGGTGTAGGAAACATTCAGTACTTC.

This clone was detected only a few times. The gene calls are TRBV29-1 and TRBJ2-7; D possibly corresponds to TRBD1 (6 bases). V was clipped by 2 bases and J by 6 bases, with 11 bases between them. The CDR3 loop spans 12 amino acids. Germline V gene data show CDR1 as SQVTM and CDR2 as ANQGSEA. CDR3 sequence (DNA): TGCAGCGTTGAACAGGGGCTGGGCGAGCAGTACTTC. Encoded protein: CSVEQGLGEQYF.

This sequence joins TRBV29-1 and TRBJ1-6, with 7 bases matching TRBD1. This CDR3 is built from 14 residues. The V segment lost 6 bases and the J segment 6 bases; nucleotides outside the gene matches: 8. Germline V gene sequence: CDR1 SQVTM, CDR2 ANQGSEA. For the CDR3, the DNA is TGCAGCGTCAGGGCAGGGGGGATTAATTCACCCCTCCACTTT. It is translated as CSVRAGGINSPLHF.

This chain links TRBV7-2 with TRBJ1-6; D is unresolved. V lost 4 bases, J lost 8 bases, and 12 bases lay in between. The length of the CDR3 is 14 residues. Germline V gene sequence: CDR1 SGHTA, CDR2 FQGNSA. CDR3 loop: CASSSQARYSPLHF. In DNA form, the CDR3 reads TGTGCCAGCAGCTCCCAGGCCCGCTATTCACCCCTCCACTTT. The whole variable domain, remainder taken from reference TRBV7-2 and TRBJ1-6, is GAGVSQSPSNKVTEKGKDVELRCDPISGHTALYWYRQSLGQGLEFLIYFQGNSAPDKSGLPSDRFSAERTGGSVSTLTIQRTQQEDSAVYLCASSSQARYSPLHFGNGTRLTVT.

The V call is TRBV27, the J call TRBJ2-1; D is possibly TRBD2 (6 bases). The CDR3 is 15 amino acids. Germline loops: CDR1 MNHEY, CDR2 SMNVEV (reference sequence). The ends were cut back, 6 bases at V and 5 bases at J, with 17 bases in the middle. The CDR3 spells CASRVGTLYNNEQFF. The CDR3 DNA reads as TGTGCCAGCAGGGTCGGGACTCTATACAACAATGAGCAGTTCTTC.

Comments on this clone: An end of the junction does not agree with germline; a read error may underlie this. This chain joins TRBV7-7 and TRBJ2-5; maybe TRBD2 (6 bases). The length of the CDR3 is 14 residues. CDR1 SSHAT and CDR2 FNYEAQ come from the germline V gene (reference sequence). The CDR3 nucleotides read TGTGCTAGCAGCTTAGTCGGGGGCCAAGAGACCCAGTACTTC. Protein sequence: CASSLVGGQETQYF.

The chain has TRBV10-1 and TRBJ2-7; no definite D call. CDR3 length: 14 residues. V lost 3 bases, J lost 2 bases, and 11 bases lay in between. Per germline, CDR1 WNHNN and CDR2 SYGVQD (reference sequence). CDR3 sequence (DNA): TGCGCCAGCAGTGACCTAACCAATCCCTACGAGCAGTACTTC. The encoded protein is CASSDLTNPYEQYF.

The V call is TRBV7-9, the J call TRBJ2-7; 7 bases line up with TRBD2. The CDR3 length is 15 residues. J was trimmed by 6 bases and V by 3 bases; bases with no gene match: 11. CDR1 SEHNR and CDR2 FQNEAQ come from the germline V gene (reference sequence). The DNA for the CDR3 is TGTGCCAGCAGCTTGGGGAGGGGTCTGCTTTCCGAGCAGTACTTC. Its protein product is CASSLGRGLLSEQYF.

This clone occurred a few times. The chain joins TRBV2 to TRBJ2-5, with 8 nucleotides matching TRBD1. V was pared by 6 bases and J by 3 bases, with 6 bases of the junction left unmatched. Germline V CDR1 and CDR2: SNHLY, FYNNEI. The CDR3 loop spans 14 amino acids. The CDR3 spells CASSQQGGKETQYF. The DNA for the CDR3 is TGTGCCAGCAGCCAACAGGGGGGCAAAGAGACCCAGTACTTC.

This chain connects TRBV5-1 to TRBJ2-1, with D maybe TRBD2 (5 bases). The germline V gene has CDR1 SGHRS and CDR2 YFSETQ. The V end lost 7 bases, the J end lost 0 bases, and 8 bases lay between the germline ends. The CDR3 extends over 13 amino acids. CDR3 sequence (DNA): TGCGCCAGCCGGGGAAGCTCCTACAATGAGCAGTTCTTC. This codes for CASRGSSYNEQFF.

This rearrangement joins TRBV27 to TRBJ2-1, with 8 bases lining up with TRBD2. The V and J ends lost 0 bases and 0 bases, in that order; junction bases with no gene match: 13. This CDR3 is built from 20 residues. Germline V gives CDR1 MNHEY, CDR2 SMNVEV (reference sequence). As DNA, the CDR3 is TGTGCCAGCAGTTTATCTGGGCTAGCGGGTAGAACGGGCTCCTACAATGAGCAGTTCTTC. It specifies CASSLSGLAGRTGSYNEQFF.

CDR3 nucleotides: TGCGCCAGCAGCACCGGGACTAGCGGCTTCACAGATACGCAGTATTTT. It specifies CASSTGTSGFTDTQYF. This sequence joins TRBV5-1 and TRBJ2-3; 11 bases match TRBD2. Germline loops: CDR1 SGHRS, CDR2 YFSETQ. J lost 2 bases, V lost 4 bases, and 6 bases had no gene match. The CDR3 extends over 16 amino acids.

V gene TRBV6-1 combines with J gene TRBJ2-7; TRBD1 matches 7 bases. The CDR3 length is 12 residues. V gave up 4 bases and J gave up 3 bases; unmatched junction bases: 0. Germline V lookup: CDR1 MNHNS, CDR2 SASEGT. CDR3 sequence: CASSGQGYEQYF. In DNA form, the CDR3 reads TGTGCCAGCAGTGGACAGGGCTACGAGCAGTACTTC.

The chain has TRBV28 and TRBJ2-5; tentatively, D is TRBD2 (6 bases). The CDR3 length is 12 residues. Germline CDR1 is MDHEN and CDR2 is SYDVKM. V was shortened by 5 bases and J by 5 bases, with 9 bases between the two germline ends. CDR3 coding DNA: TGTGCCAGCAGTGGGACTCTTGAGACCCAGTACTTC. Translated: CASSGTLETQYF.

The chain carries TRBV27 and TRBJ1-1; D is unclear. Trimming removed 3 bases from V and 1 base from J, with 6 bases in between. The germline CDR1 and CDR2 sequences are MNHEY and SMNVEV (reference sequence). The CDR3 is 13 amino acids. The CDR3 is CASSFPGNTEAFF. The CDR3 DNA sequence: TGTGCCAGCAGTTTTCCAGGGAACACTGAAGCTTTCTTT.

V usage is TRBV12-5 and J usage is TRBJ1-1, with no clear D. The CDR3 spans 13 residues. The V end was cut by 3 bases, the J end by 0 bases, with 5 bases between. From germline, CDR1 is LGHNT and CDR2 FRNRAP. The CDR3 loop reads CASGLNLNTEAFF. The CDR3 DNA reads TGTGCTAGTGGTTTAAACTTGAACACTGAAGCTTTCTTT.

V and J are TRBV30 and TRBJ2-1; D uncertain. V dropped 4 bases and J dropped 9 bases, with 16 bases sitting between them. The CDR3 loop spans 13 amino acids. Germline V CDR1 and CDR2: GTSNPN, SVGIG (reference sequence). The CDR3 here is CAWTQTGEGEQFF. The CDR3 region has the DNA TGTGCCTGGACCCAAACGGGTGAAGGTGAGCAGTTCTTC. The full variable domain, its missing parts supplied by reference TRBV30 and TRBJ2-1, is SQTIHQWPATLVQPVGSPLSLECTVEGTSNPNLYWYRQAAGRGLQLLFYSVGIGQISSEVPQNLSASRPQDRQFILSSKKLLLSDSGFYLCAWTQTGEGEQFFGPGTRLTVL.